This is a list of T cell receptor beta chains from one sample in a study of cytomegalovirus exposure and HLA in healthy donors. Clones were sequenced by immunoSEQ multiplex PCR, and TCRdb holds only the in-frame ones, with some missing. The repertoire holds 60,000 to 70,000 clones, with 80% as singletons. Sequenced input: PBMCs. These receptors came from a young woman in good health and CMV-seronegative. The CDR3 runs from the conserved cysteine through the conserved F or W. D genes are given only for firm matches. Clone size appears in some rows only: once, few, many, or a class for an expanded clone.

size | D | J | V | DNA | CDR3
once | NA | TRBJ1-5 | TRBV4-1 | TGCGCCAGCAGCCAAGCGGGGTCGGGGAATCAGCCCCAGCATTTT | CASSQAGSGNQPQHF
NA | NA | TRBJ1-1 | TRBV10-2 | TGCGCCAGAACTCGCCCGGACTCCCCGGAAGCTTTCTTT | CARTRPDSPEAFF
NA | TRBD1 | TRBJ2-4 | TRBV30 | TGTGCCTGGAGTCGGACAGGGAGGATGAACATTCAGTACTTC | CAWSRTGRMNIQYF
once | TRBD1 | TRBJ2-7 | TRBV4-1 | TGCGCCAGCAGCCAAGATGGCTCCGGGACAGGGCTATACGAGCAGTACTTC | CASSQDGSGTGLYEQYF
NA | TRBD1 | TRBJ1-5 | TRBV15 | TGTGCCACCAGCAGAGGGGGACAGGCGAGCAATCAGCCCCAGCATTTT | CATSRGGQASNQPQHF
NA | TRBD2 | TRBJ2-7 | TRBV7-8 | TGTGCCAGCAGCTTAGATTTAGCGGGCTCCTACGAGCAGTACTTC | CASSLDLAGSYEQYF
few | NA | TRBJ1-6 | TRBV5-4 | TGTGCCAGCAGCTTCGGGGTTACCTCCTATAATTCACCCCTCCACTTT | CASSFGVTSYNSPLHF
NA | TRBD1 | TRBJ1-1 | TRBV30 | TGTGCCTGGACCCAGGGGGCGCACACTGAAGCTTTCTTT | CAWTQGAHTEAFF
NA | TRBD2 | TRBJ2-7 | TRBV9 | TGTGCCAGCAGCGCACGATTAGCGGGAGGGATCTACGAGCAGTACTTC | CASSARLAGGIYEQYF
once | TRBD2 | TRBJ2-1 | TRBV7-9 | TGTGCCAGCAGTTACCCGAGCGGGGGCGGCAATGAGCAGTTCTTC | CASSYPSGGGNEQFF
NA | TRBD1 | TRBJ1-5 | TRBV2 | TGTGCCAGCAGTGGCGGGACAGCTAGCAATCAGCCCCAGCATTTT | CASSGGTASNQPQHF
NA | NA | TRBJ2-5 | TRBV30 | TGTGCCTGGAGTGTAAGGGATCAGGGTTCGCGGTATGAGACCCAGTACTTC | CAWSVRDQGSRYETQYF
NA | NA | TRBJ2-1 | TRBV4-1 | TGCGCCAGCAGCCTTCAGGACTCCTACAATGAGCAGTTCTTC | CASSLQDSYNEQFF
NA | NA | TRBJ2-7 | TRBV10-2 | TGCGCCAGCAGTGAGAATCGGGAGCCCAACGAGCAGTACTTC | CASSENREPNEQYF
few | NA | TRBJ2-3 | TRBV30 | TGTGCCTGTAAGGACGGGATCCTCACAGATACGCAGTATTTT | CACKDGILTDTQYF
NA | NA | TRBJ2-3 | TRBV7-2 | TGTGCCAGCAGCCGCTGGCGGCAGCTCACAGATACGCAGTATTTT | CASSRWRQLTDTQYF
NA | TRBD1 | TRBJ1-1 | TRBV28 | TGTGCCAGCAGGGGGGGGACAGGGTACACTGAAGCTTTCTTT | CASRGGTGYTEAFF
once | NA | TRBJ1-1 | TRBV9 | TGTGCCAGCAGCCCTCTCGACAGACAGTACACTGAAGCTTTCTTT | CASSPLDRQYTEAFF
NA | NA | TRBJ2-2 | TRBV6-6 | TGTGCCAGCGATCAGGGCACCACCGGGGAGCTGTTTTTT | CASDQGTTGELFF
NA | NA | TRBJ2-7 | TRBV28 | TGTGCCAGCAACGCGGCCGGGTACGAGCAGTACTTC | CASNAAGYEQYF
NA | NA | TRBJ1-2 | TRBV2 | TGTGCCAGCAGTGTAGCCGGGTATGGCTACACCTTC | CASSVAGYGYTF
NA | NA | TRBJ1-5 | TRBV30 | TGTGCCTGGAGTCCCGGGATAGATCAGCCCCAGCATTTT | CAWSPGIDQPQHF
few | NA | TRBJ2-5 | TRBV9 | TGTGCCAGCAGCCCTCGACTGGAAGAGACCCAGTACTTC | CASSPRLEETQYF
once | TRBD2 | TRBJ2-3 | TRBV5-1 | TGCGCCAGCCGTCTCGGGATGGGGGGGAGACTTCAGAGCACAGATACGCAGTATTTT | CASRLGMGGRLQSTDTQYF
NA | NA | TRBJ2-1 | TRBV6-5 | TGTGCCAGCAGACCCAGGACAAACCACCGCCATGAGCAGTTCTTC | CASRPRTNHRHEQFF
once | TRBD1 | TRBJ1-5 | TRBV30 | TGTGCCTGGGACAGGGGTGATCAGCCCCAGCATTTT | CAWDRGDQPQHF
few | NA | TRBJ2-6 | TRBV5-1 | TGCGCCAGCAGCTTACAGGGTTCGCCTGGGGCCAACGTCCTGACTTTC | CASSLQGSPGANVLTF
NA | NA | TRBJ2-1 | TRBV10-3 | TGTGCCATCAGTGAGACAGGTTATGAGCAGTTCTTC | CAISETGYEQFF
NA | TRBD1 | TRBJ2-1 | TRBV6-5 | TGTGCCAGCAGCCCCGGGACAGTAGCCAGTGAGGGCTTCTTC | CASSPGTVASEGFF
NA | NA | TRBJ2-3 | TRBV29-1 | TGCAGCGTGGAGGACTCGGGATCTAGGACAGATACGCAGTATTTT | CSVEDSGSRTDTQYF
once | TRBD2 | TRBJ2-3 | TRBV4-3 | TGCGCCAGCAGCCAAGAGAGGATCGAGCGGGAGTTCACAGATACGCAGTATTTT | CASSQERIEREFTDTQYF
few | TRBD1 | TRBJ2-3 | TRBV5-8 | TGTGCCAGCAGCTGGGCACCGGGACAGGGGAAAAGTGATACGCAGTATTTT | CASSWAPGQGKSDTQYF
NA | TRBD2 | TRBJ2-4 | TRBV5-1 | TGCGCCAGCAGCTTGGAGTCTAGCGGGGGGCGCAACATTCAGTACTTC | CASSLESSGGRNIQYF
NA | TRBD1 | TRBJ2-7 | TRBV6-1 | TGTGCCAGCAGTGAAGGTAGGACAGGTCACCGCGAGCAGTACTTC | CASSEGRTGHREQYF
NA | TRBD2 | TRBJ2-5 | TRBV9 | TGTGCCAGCAGCGGGGGACTAGCGGGAGTAGAGACCCAGTACTTC | CASSGGLAGVETQYF
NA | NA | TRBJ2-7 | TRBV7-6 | TGTGCCAGCAGCTTACGGTCGGCCTACGAGCAGTACTTC | CASSLRSAYEQYF
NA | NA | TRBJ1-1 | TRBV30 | TGTGCCTGGAGTGAACAGGGGAACACTGAAGCTTTCTTT | CAWSEQGNTEAFF